Following are 15 T cell receptor beta chains from one sample sequenced in a study of vaccination and CD4 T cells after COVID-19. The time point: late sampling 161 to 241 days after vaccination in a few convalescent patients. Treatment described: approximately nine-day PBMC culture with coronavirus spike peptide pools or control peptides (ViraFEST assay). Their antigens are not known. Cultured CD4+ T cell DNA was sequenced using the Oncomine TCR Beta short-read assay. TCRdb re-derived calls from the PCR reads in MiXCR, one entry per CDR3 protein. This sample yields 20,000 to 30,000 distinct CDR3 sequences, of which approximately 41% are seen a single time; over 5% belongs to the top ten. The specimen was CD4+ T cells from blood, cultured in vitro, collected about 7 months after SARS-CoV-2 vaccination. The receptors here all came from a human donor who had recovered from COVID-19.

The rearrangement links TRBV15 to TRBJ2-7; 7 bases line up with TRBD2. Trimming cost V 2 bases and J 0 bases; bases outside gene matches: 4. The CDR3 contains 15 residues. Germline CDR1 is LNHNV and CDR2 is YYDKDF (reference sequence). Here the CDR3 DNA reads TGTGCCACCAGCAGACAACGGGACTACTCCTACGAGCAGTACTTC. Encoded protein: CATSRQRDYSYEQYF.

The V gene is TRBV10-3, the J gene TRBJ2-5; 7 nucleotides align to TRBD1. The germline CDR1 and CDR2 sequences are ENHRY and SYGVKD. CDR3 length equals 14 residues. With V trimmed by 8 bases and J by 1 base, 7 bases remained unmatched. The CDR3 region has the DNA TGTGCCATCGCCCAGGGGGACACCCAAGAGACCCAGTACTTC. It codes for CAIAQGDTQETQYF.

The chain couples TRBV7-9 to TRBJ2-7; TRBD1 matches 10 bases. The ends lost 4 bases at V and 7 bases at J; junction bases unmatched: 7. The CDR3 consists of 14 residues. Germline V gene data show CDR1 as SEHNR and CDR2 as FQNEAQ (reference sequence). In nucleotides, the CDR3 is TGTGCCAGCAGCTGGGACAGGGGAACCGTTGAGCAGTACTTC. Its protein is CASSWDRGTVEQYF. Filled out from reference TRBV7-9 and TRBJ2-7, the complete variable domain reads DTGVSQNPRHKITKRGQNVTFRCDPISEHNRLYWYRQTLGQGPEFLTYFQNEAQLEKSRLLSDRFSAERPKGSFSTLEIQRTEQGDSAMYLCASSWDRGTVEQYFGPGTRLTVT.

The chain recombines TRBV20-1 with TRBJ2-5, with D possibly TRBD2 on 6 matching bases. V was shortened by 1 base and J by 3 bases, with 9 bases between the two germline ends. The germline V gene has CDR1 DFQATT and CDR2 SNEGSKA (reference sequence). There are 13 residues in the CDR3. CDR3 coding DNA: TGCAGTGCTAGAGTGTGGGGGGAAGAGACCCAGTACTTC. Translating gives CSARVWGEETQYF.

The genes are TRBV20-1 and TRBJ1-1, with 8 positions matching TRBD1. CDR3 size: 13 residues. Germline loops: CDR1 DFQATT, CDR2 SNEGSKA (reference sequence). V shed 8 bases, J shed 2 bases, and the junction held 7 bases outside the gene matches. In nucleotides, the CDR3 is TGCAGTCCCGGACAGGGCAGCAACACTGAAGCTTTCTTT. Residues: CSPGQGSNTEAFF.

A few counts support this clonotype. This chain links TRBV10-3 with TRBJ1-2; D is ambiguous. This CDR3 region has 13 residues. The V gene's germline CDR1 is ENHRY and CDR2 SYGVKD. V shed 3 bases and J shed 8 bases, with 13 bases lying between them. Here the CDR3 DNA reads TGTGCCATCAGTGAATCCTCGCCGCGGGGCTACACCTTC. The encoded protein is CAISESSPRGYTF.

In its sample, this clonotype was seen a few times. The J gene is TRBJ1-5, the V gene TRBV6-1, with D possibly being TRBD1 (5 bases). Between the trimmed V and J ends, which lost 7 bases and 5 bases, there was a span of 12 bases. Germline values: CDR1 MNHNS, CDR2 SASEGT. This CDR3 has 13 amino acids. CDR3 residues: CASKEGPHQPQHF. The DNA of the CDR3 is TGTGCCAGCAAAGAGGGGCCTCATCAGCCCCAGCATTTT.

The chain has TRBV6-1 and TRBJ2-7; D possibly corresponds to TRBD1 (7 bases). The germline V and J ends were trimmed by 8 bases and 2 bases, with 13 bases remaining between them. The CDR3 is made up of 13 amino acids. CDR1 is MNHNS, CDR2 SASEGT, per germline. CDR3 amino acids: CASCRGAPYEQYF. CDR3 bases: TGTGCCAGCTGCAGGGGGGCTCCCTACGAGCAGTACTTC.

The chain couples TRBV12-3 or TRBV12-4 to TRBJ2-1, with 10 nucleotides matching TRBD2. The CDR3 has 13 residues. The trim removed 7 bases at V and 5 bases at J, leaving 2 bases unmatched. In DNA, the CDR3 is TGTGCCAGCAACGGACTAGCGGACAATGAGCAGTTCTTC. Amino acids: CASNGLADNEQFF.

The table lists this clonotype with a count of one. This chain connects TRBV5-6 to TRBJ2-1, with 11 positions matching TRBD2. This CDR3 spans 18 amino acids. Looked up from germline, CDR1 is SGHDT and CDR2 is YYEEEE. Trimming removed 3 bases from V and 6 bases from J; junction bases left unmatched: 14. CDR3 coding DNA: TGTGCCAGCAGCTCTCCGGGTAGCGGGAGGGCCAGAGGCAATGAGCAGTTCTTC. This sequence encodes CASSSPGSGRARGNEQFF.

This clonotype was recorded a few times. The V and J genes are TRBV7-9 and TRBJ1-3; D is uncertain. This CDR3 has 13 amino acids. Trimming took off 1 base at V and 9 bases at J, with 10 bases between the two ends. Germline CDR1 and CDR2: SEHNR and FQNEAQ (reference sequence). The DNA of the CDR3 is TGTGCCAGCAGCTTAGAACAGCTAAGCACCATATATTTT. This encodes CASSLEQLSTIYF.

V usage is TRBV7-9 and J usage is TRBJ2-2; tentative D call: TRBD2 (5 bases). V was shortened by 0 bases and J by 3 bases, with 14 bases between the two germline ends. The CDR3 spans 17 residues. CDR1 and CDR2 from the germline V gene are SEHNR and FQNEAQ (reference sequence). The CDR3 coding sequence is TGTGCCAGCAGCTTAGCGTCCCTAGCCGGGCACACCGGGGAGCTGTTTTTT. This gives the protein CASSLASLAGHTGELFF.

In its sample, this clonotype was seen a few times. This CDR3 is CASSELLGQYF. The CDR3 nucleotides are TGTGCCAGCAGTGAACTCCTAGGCCAGTACTTC. V and J are TRBV6-1 and TRBJ2-5; D gene uncertain. V was pared by 2 bases and J by 10 bases, with 8 bases between. The germline gives CDR1 MNHNS, CDR2 SASEGT. The CDR3 has 11 residues.

The table lists this clonotype with a few counts. The chain carries TRBV20-1 and TRBJ1-2; TRBD1 is a possible D gene (5 bases). CDR1 and CDR2 from the germline V gene are DFQATT and SNEGSKA (reference sequence). The CDR3 totals 12 residues. The V end lost 3 bases, the J end lost 8 bases, and 13 bases lay between the germline ends. The CDR3 loop is CSASGRGGGYTF. CDR3 bases: TGCAGTGCTAGTGGTAGGGGCGGAGGCTACACCTTC.

The gene calls are TRBV29-1 and TRBJ1-1; D is uncertain. V shed 1 base and J shed 12 bases, with 24 bases lying between them. Germline CDR1 reads SQVTM; CDR2 reads ANQGSEA. The length of the CDR3 is 15 residues. CDR3 residues: CSVEGQLPTRVPTFF. CDR3 nucleotide sequence: TGCAGCGTTGAAGGCCAATTACCGACACGGGTACCCACTTTCTTT.